Shown below are 22 T cell receptor beta chains from a single sample sequenced in a study of control samples from healthy donors and cancer patients (dated by TCRdb to the early 2020s). Libraries were prepared through the immunoSEQ multiplex PCR assay. The table was pulled from immuneACCESS by TCRdb, which kept in-frame rearrangements only. Such tables lose some clones; where checked, under half of the loss comes from unresolved V genes, and the rest has no known cause. The sample table records about 140,000 clones; more than 80% of these occur just once. The top ten constitute more than 6.5% of the sample. What was sequenced was blood. These receptors were taken from a man younger than 30 in good health.

The chain carries TRBV5-4 and TRBJ1-1; the D gene is possibly TRBD1 (5 bases). The V gene lost 7 bases and the J gene lost 3 bases, with 16 bases spanning the gap. CDR1 and CDR2 (germline): SGHNT, YYREEE (reference sequence). The length of the CDR3 is 14 residues. The CDR3 protein is CASSPAGRDTEAFF. CDR3 in DNA: TGTGCCAGCTCCCCCGCGGGGCGCGACACTGAAGCTTTCTTT. Full variable domain (remainder filled in from reference TRBV5-4 and TRBJ1-1): ETGVTQSPTHLIKTRGQQVTLRCSSQSGHNTVSWYQQALGQGPQFIFQYYREEENGRGNFPPRFSGLQFPNYSSELNVNALELDDSALYLCASSPAGRDTEAFFGQGTRLTVV.

This clone was counted once. The chain is built from TRBV10-1 and TRBJ2-5; D unclear. Germline lookup yields CDR1 WNHNN and CDR2 SYGVQD (reference sequence). The CDR3 runs 15 residues. V lost 2 bases and J lost 2, with 12 bases in between. The CDR3 is CASSEQTPLQETQYF. DNA of the CDR3: TGCGCCAGCAGTGAGCAGACCCCTCTACAAGAGACCCAGTACTTC.

In its sample, this clone was seen once. This sequence joins TRBV6-5 and TRBJ2-7, with 7 bases lining up with TRBD2. The length of the CDR3 is 12 residues. From germline, CDR1 is MNHEY and CDR2 SVGAGI. After removal of 6 bases from V and 6 bases from J, the junction contained 5 bases not matched to a gene. The CDR3 sequence: CASSYTGGEQYF. Here the CDR3 DNA reads TGTGCCAGCAGCTACACGGGGGGCGAGCAGTACTTC.

This clone was seen only once. V gene TRBV10-1 combines with J gene TRBJ2-5; 8 bases match TRBD2. The CDR3 totals 15 residues. In germline, CDR1 is WNHNN, CDR2 SYGVQD (reference sequence). After removal of 3 bases from V and 5 bases from J, the junction contained 8 bases not matched to a gene. Here the CDR3 reads CASSDVAGGPETQYF. CDR3 nucleotides: TGCGCCAGCAGTGATGTGGCGGGGGGCCCGGAGACCCAGTACTTC.

The rearrangement joins TRBV24-1 to TRBJ2-1; 16 bases are a match to TRBD2. V lost 4 bases to trimming and J lost 7 bases; unmatched junction nucleotides: 21. The CDR3 runs 22 residues. Germline lookup yields CDR1 KGHDR and CDR2 SFDVKD. Here the CDR3 reads CATSDSPGDGTSGGADINEQFF. The CDR3 DNA reads TGTGCCACCAGTGACTCTCCCGGGGACGGGACTAGCGGGGGGGCGGATATAAATGAGCAGTTCTTC.

This sequence joins TRBV10-3 and TRBJ1-2; tentative D call: TRBD1 (5 bases). Trimming took 6 bases from V and 0 from J, leaving 11 bases between them. Looked up from germline, CDR1 is ENHRY and CDR2 is SYGVKD. CDR3 size: 14 residues. Here the CDR3 reads CAISLQDANYGYTF. CDR3 nucleotides: TGTGCCATCAGCCTACAGGACGCTAACTATGGCTACACCTTC.

In this sample, this clone turned up a few times. The chain combines TRBV6-6 with TRBJ2-6; no clear D gene. The CDR3 loop spans 14 amino acids. V lost 5 bases and J lost 10, with 15 bases in between. The germline CDR1 and CDR2 sequences are MNHNY and SVGAGI (reference sequence). The CDR3 protein is CASSPSSDANVLTF. CDR3 nucleotides: TGTGCCAGCAGTCCCTCGTCAGACGCTAACGTCCTGACTTTC.

The V call is TRBV5-1, the J call TRBJ2-3; D gene uncertain. This CDR3 region has 11 residues. Between the trimmed V and J ends, which lost 6 bases and 7 bases, there was a span of 9 bases. In germline, CDR1 is SGHRS, CDR2 YFSETQ. CDR3 sequence reads: CASTVGYTQYF. The DNA of the CDR3 is TGCGCCAGCACAGTGGGTTATACGCAGTATTTT.

The chain employs TRBV28 and TRBJ2-3; 7 bases line up with TRBD1. The length of the CDR3 is 14 residues. Per germline, CDR1 MDHEN and CDR2 SYDVKM. V gave up 5 bases and J gave up 4 bases; unmatched junction bases: 6. CDR3 protein: CASSDRVSADTQYF. The CDR3 nucleotides are TGTGCCAGCAGTGACAGGGTCTCGGCAGATACGCAGTATTTT.

The chain carries TRBV27 and TRBJ1-5; 7 nucleotides align to TRBD1. Germline assignment: CDR1 MNHEY and CDR2 SMNVEV (reference sequence). V shed 3 bases, J shed 7 bases, and the junction held 6 bases outside the gene matches. This CDR3 region has 14 residues. The CDR3 here is CASSFGDSSQPQHF. The CDR3 nucleotides are TGTGCCAGCAGTTTTGGGGACAGTTCACAGCCCCAGCATTTT.

This chain uses TRBV18 with TRBJ2-2; D gene ambiguous. Per germline, CDR1 KGHSH and CDR2 LQKENI. There are 14 residues in the CDR3. The ends were cut back, 5 bases at V and 3 bases at J, with 10 bases in the middle. In DNA, the CDR3 is TGTGCCAGCTCAACCAACCGAGACACCGGGGAGCTGTTTTTT. It specifies CASSTNRDTGELFF.

The chain carries TRBV4-2 and TRBJ2-7; 9 positions agree with TRBD2. Germline CDR1 reads LGHNA; CDR2 reads YNFKEQ. V lost 6 bases, J lost 1 base, and 4 bases stayed unmatched. This CDR3 region has 14 residues. The CDR3 DNA sequence: TGTGCCAGCAGGACTAGCGGTTCTTCCTACGAGCAGTACTTC. As protein: CASRTSGSSYEQYF.

The rearrangement joins TRBV5-1 to TRBJ2-1; TRBD2 agrees at 15 bases. J gave up 1 base and V 4 bases, and 9 bases lay outside the gene matches. The CDR3 totals 19 residues. Germline V gene data show CDR1 as SGHRS and CDR2 as YFSETQ. CDR3 nucleotide sequence: TGCGCCAGCAGCGCGACGGGACTAGCGGGGGGTGAATCCTACAATGAGCAGTTCTTC. Translation: CASSATGLAGGESYNEQFF.

The chain links TRBV6-5 to TRBJ1-4, with D uncertain. The CDR3 runs 14 residues. Between the trimmed V and J ends, which lost 6 bases and 4 bases, there was a span of 12 bases. The germline V gene has CDR1 MNHEY and CDR2 SVGAGI. As DNA, the CDR3 is TGTGCCAGCAGCTCAGGCACGGGTAATGAAAAACTGTTTTTT. This translates into CASSSGTGNEKLFF.

The chain recombines TRBV5-4 with TRBJ2-5, with D uncertain. The germline gives CDR1 SGHNT, CDR2 YYREEE (reference sequence). This CDR3 has 14 amino acids. Trimming took off 2 bases at V and 3 bases at J, with 11 bases between the two ends. DNA for the CDR3: TGTGCCAGCAGCTTTCGGAGCCAGGAAGAGACCCAGTACTTC. Protein: CASSFRSQEETQYF.

The J gene is TRBJ2-3, the V gene TRBV7-3; D gene ambiguous. The CDR3 extends over 15 amino acids. Germline V gives CDR1 SGHTA, CDR2 FQGTGA. V was pared by 0 bases and J by 3 bases, with 10 bases between. CDR3 loop: CASSLTGLDTDTQYF. The CDR3 DNA is TGTGCCAGCAGCTTAACCGGTTTAGATACAGATACGCAGTATTTT. The full variable domain, completed using reference TRBV7-3 and TRBJ2-3, is GAGVSQTPSNKVTEKGKYVELRCDPISGHTALYWYRQSLGQGPEFLIYFQGTGAADDSGLPNDRFFAVRPEGSVSTLKIQRTERGDSAVYLCASSLTGLDTDTQYFGPGTRLTVL.

In DNA, the CDR3 is TGTGCCAGCAGCTTAGAGGGCCTAGAGGGCAGCTCCTACAATGAGCAGTTCTTC. Its protein product is CASSLEGLEGSSYNEQFF. The V gene is TRBV7-2, the J gene TRBJ2-1; TRBD2 is a possible D gene (5 bases). Germline assignment: CDR1 SGHTA and CDR2 FQGNSA. The CDR3 totals 18 residues. The V end lost 1 base, the J end lost 0 bases, and 16 bases lay between the germline ends.

V is TRBV7-2 and J is TRBJ2-5; the D gene could be TRBD1 or TRBD2 (5 bases each). CDR1 is SGHTA and CDR2 is FQGNSA in the germline V gene. V was trimmed by 4 bases and J by 5 bases, leaving 11 bases between them. The CDR3 has 13 residues. CDR3 nucleotide sequence: TGTGCCAGCAGCTCCCAGGGACGGGAGACCCAGTACTTC. Translated, it gives CASSSQGRETQYF.

V is TRBV11-2 and J is TRBJ1-1; TRBD1 matches 10 bases. The CDR3 sequence is 16 residues long. The ends lost 0 bases at V and 1 base at J; junction bases unmatched: 2. The germline V gene encodes CDR1 SGHAT and CDR2 FQNNGV. CDR3 DNA sequence: TGTGCCAGCAGCTTAGATGGACAGGGGGAGAACACTGAAGCTTTCTTT. This codes for CASSLDGQGENTEAFF.

The chain has TRBV5-1 and TRBJ2-7; maybe TRBD1 (6 bases). The CDR3 totals 14 residues. V gave up 4 bases and J gave up 6 bases, with 17 bases separating them. From germline, CDR1 is SGHRS and CDR2 YFSETQ. CDR3 amino acids: CASSPGTLISEQYF. The CDR3 nucleotides read TGCGCCAGCAGCCCCGGGACACTGATTTCCGAGCAGTACTTC.

V usage is TRBV7-9 and J usage is TRBJ2-7; 9 bases align to TRBD1. Germline values: CDR1 SEHNR, CDR2 FQNEAQ (reference sequence). With 3 bases clipped from V and 3 bases from J, the junction kept 3 bases outside the gene matches. The CDR3 is 14 amino acids. The CDR3 spells CASSLGGQGYEQYF. CDR3 coding DNA: TGTGCCAGCAGCTTGGGGGGACAGGGCTACGAGCAGTACTTC.

This clone occurred a few times. The chain joins TRBV10-1 to TRBJ2-2; 13 positions match TRBD2. This CDR3 is 14 amino acids long. Germline lookup yields CDR1 WNHNN and CDR2 SYGVQD (reference sequence). V was pared by 8 bases and J by 3 bases, with 0 bases of the junction left unmatched. CDR3 DNA: TGCGCCAGCGGACTAGCGGGGGACACCGGGGAGCTGTTTTTT. Translation gives CASGLAGDTGELFF.